The clone carrying this T cell receptor (beta chain) occurred a few times. The sample is drawn from a study of shared clonotypes between healthy human individuals. Genomic DNA belonging to each subset was distributed in equal measure over several immunoSEQ plates. This table comes from immunoSEQ multiplex PCR, and its TCRdb copy is limited to in-frame clones, with some not included. The sample lists around 450,000 clones, more than 75% occurring once. Losses at the gene ends were 5 bases for V and 5 bases for J; bases not matched to a gene: 10. Germline lookup yields CDR1 SGHNT and CDR2 YENEEA. This CDR3 is 17 amino acids long.

Sequencing input: PBMCs. The TCR was taken from a woman aged 40 to 55 in good health. Some clones in this sample may be carry-over from other donors' samples. V usage is TRBV11-3 and J usage is TRBJ2-3; 13 bases align to TRBD2. CDR3 sequence (DNA): TGTGCCAGCAGCCCCCGAGCGGGACTAGCGGGACAAGATACGCAGTATTTT. Translated, it gives CASSPRAGLAGQDTQYF.